Shown below are 22 T cell receptor beta chains from a single sample sequenced in a study of PD-1 blockade in classical Hodgkin lymphoma. Every patient experienced relapse after autologous stem cell transplantation, and brentuximab vedotin exposure varied. The table came from immunoSEQ multiplex PCR; TCRdb's copy has only in-frame clones and leaves some out. The profile shows about 90,000 clones, 85% to 90% of them singletons. The sample in question was peripheral blood mononuclear cells (PBMCs), obtained before the second cycle of nivolumab. The receptors derive from a human donor with classical Hodgkin lymphoma.

This clone was picked up a small number of times. The rearrangement joins TRBV6-1 to TRBJ1-4, with D perhaps TRBD1 (5 bases). The CDR3 is 16 amino acids. Trimming pared 3 bases from V and 7 bases from J, leaving 18 bases between. From germline, CDR1 is MNHNS and CDR2 SASEGT. The CDR3 nucleotides read TGTGCCAGCAGTGATTGTAGTACGGGGGTGGGTGAAAAACTGTTTTTT. It translates to CASSDCSTGVGEKLFF.

V and J are TRBV15 and TRBJ2-5, with D unclear. The germline CDR1 and CDR2 sequences are LNHNV and YYDKDF (reference sequence). This CDR3 is built from 14 residues. V dropped 6 bases and J dropped 2 bases, with 13 bases sitting between them. DNA of the CDR3: TGTGCCACCAGAAAAGATGCAGCGCAAGAGACCCAGTACTTC. Translation: CATRKDAAQETQYF.

The chain links TRBV6-6 to TRBJ2-7; D unclear. Trimming removed 4 bases from V and 4 bases from J, with 14 bases in between. CDR1 MNHNY and CDR2 SVGAGI come from the germline V gene (reference sequence). CDR3 size: 14 residues. The CDR3 protein is CASSLGRSAYEQYF. DNA for the CDR3: TGTGCCAGCAGTTTAGGGCGCAGTGCTTACGAGCAGTACTTC.

The rearrangement links TRBV19 to TRBJ2-7; the D is unclear. Germline lookup yields CDR1 LNHDA and CDR2 SQIVND (reference sequence). With 5 bases removed from V and 5 bases from J, the gap between germline ends came to 10 bases. CDR3 length equals 12 residues. CDR3 sequence (DNA): TGTGCCAGTAGTCAAGGCAGTAACGAGCAGTACTTC. Translated: CASSQGSNEQYF.

This clone turned up a few times. The V call is TRBV7-9, the J call TRBJ2-4; D not certain. Germline CDR1 is SEHNR and CDR2 is FQNEAQ (reference sequence). V lost 4 bases and J lost 0, with 16 bases in between. The length of the CDR3 is 17 residues. CDR3 protein: CASSSTQVYKAKNIQYF. Written as DNA, the CDR3 is TGTGCCAGCAGCTCCACTCAAGTCTACAAAGCCAAAAACATTCAGTACTTC.

This clone was seen once. The V call is TRBV7-8, the J call TRBJ2-3; TRBD1 matches 7 bases. CDR3 length: 16 amino acids. Germline CDR1 is SGHVS and CDR2 is FQNEAQ. V lost 5 bases and J lost 0; bases outside the gene matches: 8. The CDR3 sequence is CASSEQGYSSTDTQYF. The CDR3 DNA reads as TGTGCCAGCAGCGAACAGGGGTACTCTAGCACAGATACGCAGTATTTT.

The chain is built from TRBV10-3 and TRBJ2-7; TRBD2 aligns across 12 bases. Germline CDR1 is ENHRY and CDR2 is SYGVKD. This CDR3 contains 15 residues. With V trimmed by 6 bases and J by 1 base, 4 bases remained unmatched. In DNA form, the CDR3 reads TGTGCCATCAGAAAGACTAGCGGGGGATCCTACGAGCAGTACTTC. Translated: CAIRKTSGGSYEQYF.

Only one count was recorded for this clone. Written as DNA, the CDR3 is TGTGCCAGCAGCTTGACTGGGGGAAGTAGATCCTACGAGCAGTACTTC. Translation gives CASSLTGGSRSYEQYF. The J gene is TRBJ2-7, the V gene TRBV7-8; D tentatively reads TRBD1 or TRBD2 (5 bases each). Trimming removed 3 bases at V and 1 base at J, with 16 bases between. The CDR3 covers 16 residues. The germline CDR1 and CDR2 sequences are SGHVS and FQNEAQ.

The rearrangement links TRBV11-2 to TRBJ2-7; a weak D match, TRBD1 (6 bases). The CDR3 covers 13 residues. V dropped 5 bases and J dropped 2 bases, with 10 bases sitting between them. Germline V CDR1 and CDR2: SGHAT, FQNNGV. The chain's CDR3 is CASSQQGPYEQYF. The DNA of the CDR3 is TGTGCCAGCAGCCAACAGGGTCCCTACGAGCAGTACTTC.

This chain joins TRBV28 and TRBJ2-7, with D perhaps TRBD2 (5 bases). The CDR3 runs 13 residues. V dropped 5 bases and J dropped 2 bases, with 10 bases sitting between them. CDR1 and CDR2 (germline): MDHEN, SYDVKM. The DNA of the CDR3 is TGTGCCAGCAGTGTTACCGGGGCCTACGAGCAGTACTTC. This sequence encodes CASSVTGAYEQYF.

This clone was counted between two and nine times. V gene TRBV7-9 combines with J gene TRBJ2-2; a weak D match, TRBD2 (6 bases). The V gene lost 5 bases and the J gene lost 4 bases, with 11 bases spanning the gap. The CDR3 has 14 amino acids. Germline V gene sequence: CDR1 SEHNR, CDR2 FQNEAQ (reference sequence). Here the CDR3 reads CASSGGDLTGELFF. CDR3 nucleotides: TGTGCCAGCAGCGGAGGGGACCTCACCGGGGAGCTGTTTTTT.

The chain recombines TRBV6-1 with TRBJ1-5; 7 positions match TRBD1. CDR1 is MNHNS, CDR2 SASEGT, per germline. The V and J ends lost 4 bases and 1 base, in that order; junction bases with no gene match: 13. This CDR3 is 18 amino acids long. The CDR3 region has the DNA TGTGCCAGCAGTGCTCCCAGCGGGACAGCGCGGAGCAATCAGCCCCAGCATTTT. Residues: CASSAPSGTARSNQPQHF.

The chain recombines TRBV5-5 with TRBJ1-5; D call uncertain. Germline V CDR1 and CDR2: SGHKS, YYEKEE (reference sequence). This CDR3 contains 16 residues. Trimming left V 0 bases short and J 0 bases short, with 10 bases between. CDR3 sequence: CASSLGVGDSNQPQHF. Here the CDR3 DNA reads TGTGCCAGCAGCTTGGGGGTCGGGGATAGCAATCAGCCCCAGCATTTT.

This clone has just one count. The chain is built from TRBV5-1 and TRBJ2-7; possibly TRBD1 for D (5 bases). This CDR3 is built from 16 residues. Germline-derived CDR1 and CDR2 are SGHRS and YFSETQ. Trimming shortened V by 0 bases and J by 5 bases, and 18 bases separated the two germline ends. For the CDR3, the DNA is TGCGCCAGCAGCTTGGTTGGGGCGCAAATCGGTCACGAGCAGTACTTC. The encoded protein is CASSLVGAQIGHEQYF.

The chain carries TRBV6-4 and TRBJ2-1; TRBD2 matches 9 bases. CDR1 is MRHNA and CDR2 is SNTAGT in the germline V gene. Germline trimming cut 1 base from V and 9 bases from J; bases unmatched to any gene: 7. The CDR3 contains 15 residues. CDR3 in amino acids: CASSDLPGTSTEQFF. CDR3 in DNA: TGTGCCAGCAGTGACTTACCAGGGACTAGCACTGAGCAGTTCTTC.

The chain joins TRBV30 to TRBJ1-6; 10 nucleotides align to TRBD1. The CDR3 has 15 amino acids. From germline, CDR1 is GTSNPN and CDR2 SVGIG (reference sequence). V lost 0 bases, J lost 7 bases, and 3 bases stayed unmatched. CDR3 bases: TGTGCCTGGAGTGTAAGGGACAGGGGAAATTCACCCCTCCACTTT. This sequence encodes CAWSVRDRGNSPLHF.

The V call is TRBV28, the J call TRBJ2-1, with 9 bases fitting TRBD1. Germline trimming cut 4 bases from V and 0 bases from J; bases unmatched to any gene: 1. CDR3 length: 15 residues. CDR1 MDHEN and CDR2 SYDVKM come from the germline V gene. Written as DNA, the CDR3 is TGTGCCAGCAGTTACAGGGGGCCCTCCTACAATGAGCAGTTCTTC. It translates to CASSYRGPSYNEQFF.

V and J are TRBV7-9 and TRBJ1-5; TRBD1 agrees at 7 bases. Germline V gives CDR1 SEHNR, CDR2 FQNEAQ (reference sequence). The V segment lost 0 bases and the J segment 6 bases; nucleotides outside the gene matches: 5. The CDR3 is 15 residues long. The chain's CDR3 is CASSLAEGAGQPQHF. The CDR3, as DNA: TGTGCCAGCAGCTTAGCCGAGGGGGCAGGTCAGCCCCAGCATTTT.

The chain couples TRBV27 to TRBJ2-1; TRBD2 matches at 14 bases. Germline loops: CDR1 MNHEY, CDR2 SMNVEV (reference sequence). The CDR3 contains 17 residues. V shed 0 bases and J 8 bases; nucleotides not matched to a gene: 6. This CDR3 is CASSLSWGLAGVDEQFF. The CDR3 DNA reads as TGTGCCAGCAGTTTATCCTGGGGACTAGCGGGAGTAGATGAGCAGTTCTTC.

V gene TRBV5-1 combines with J gene TRBJ2-7; D is possibly TRBD1 or TRBD2 (5 bases each). This CDR3 is 14 amino acids long. V gave up 1 base and J gave up 5 bases, with 13 bases separating them. Germline V gene sequence: CDR1 SGHRS, CDR2 YFSETQ. CDR3 amino acids: CASSLRDGPNEQYF. The DNA for the CDR3 is TGCGCCAGCAGCTTGCGGGACGGACCAAACGAGCAGTACTTC.

This chain joins TRBV7-2 and TRBJ1-6, with no clear D. There are 13 residues in the CDR3. The V end lost 5 bases, the J end lost 6 bases, and 8 bases lay between the germline ends. The germline CDR1 and CDR2 sequences are SGHTA and FQGNSA. The CDR3 spells CASSPGPNSPLHF. Written as DNA, the CDR3 is TGTGCCAGCAGCCCCGGGCCTAATTCACCCCTCCACTTT.

V is TRBV6-6 and J is TRBJ2-2, with TRBD2 matching 8 bases. Germline CDR1 MNHNY, CDR2 SVGAGI (reference sequence). The CDR3 runs 14 residues. V trimming: 7 bases; J trimming: 7 bases; junction bases outside the gene matches: 8. The CDR3 DNA sequence: TGTGCCAGCATCCAGCGGGAGTTGCACGGGGAGCTGTTTTTT. The encoded protein is CASIQRELHGELFF.